These T cell receptor beta chains were read from a single sample in a study of tumor-infiltrating lymphocytes in localized non-small cell lung cancer. TCRdb keeps only in-frame clones here, not all; method: immunoSEQ multiplex PCR. Here the sample spans thousands of clones, roughly 74% being singletons. The source material was lung tumor tissue. The receptors come from a human donor with non-small cell lung cancer. Both conserved end residues are part of each CDR3. The D gene is left open where the match is weak. The size of a clone is reported for some rows only, either as once, few or many, or as a class for expanded clones.

d_call: TRBD2; j_call: TRBJ2-1; v_call: TRBV5-4; clone_size: -; cdr3_aa: CASSLSASGRDNEQFF; cdr3_nt: TGTGCCAGCAGCTTGTCGGCTAGCGGAAGAGACAATGAGCAGTTCTTC
d_call: TRBD2; j_call: TRBJ2-1; v_call: TRBV11-3; clone_size: once; cdr3_aa: CASSLGDGRRDNEQFF; cdr3_nt: TGTGCCAGCAGCTTAGGAGACGGGAGGAGGGACAATGAGCAGTTCTTC
d_call: TRBD2; j_call: TRBJ2-1; v_call: TRBV6-5; clone_size: -; cdr3_aa: CASRGLAPGNEQFF; cdr3_nt: TGTGCCAGCAGGGGACTAGCGCCAGGGAATGAGCAGTTCTTC
d_call: -; j_call: TRBJ1-1; v_call: TRBV7-2; clone_size: -; cdr3_aa: CASSLALGTEAFF; cdr3_nt: TGTGCCAGCAGCTTAGCGTTGGGGACTGAAGCTTTCTTT
d_call: -; j_call: TRBJ1-2; v_call: TRBV15; clone_size: -; cdr3_aa: CATSSVSGGRGYTF; cdr3_nt: TGTGCCACCAGCTCCGTATCCGGAGGGAGGGGCTACACCTTC
d_call: -; j_call: TRBJ2-3; v_call: TRBV4-2; clone_size: -; cdr3_aa: CASSQGGSDTQYF; cdr3_nt: TGTGCCAGCAGCCAGGGGGGATCAGATACGCAGTATTTT
d_call: -; j_call: TRBJ2-3; v_call: TRBV4-1; clone_size: -; cdr3_aa: CASSQGLVSYGDTQYF; cdr3_nt: TGCGCCAGCAGCCAAGGCCTTGTTAGTTATGGAGATACGCAGTATTTT
d_call: TRBD2; j_call: TRBJ2-3; v_call: TRBV7-2; clone_size: once; cdr3_aa: CASSRRTSGPTDTQYF; cdr3_nt: TGTGCCAGCAGCCGTAGGACTAGCGGCCCCACAGATACGCAGTATTTT
d_call: TRBD1; j_call: TRBJ2-2; v_call: TRBV11-1; clone_size: -; cdr3_aa: CASSLVGQGFSGELFF; cdr3_nt: TGTGCCAGCAGCTTAGTGGGACAGGGATTTTCCGGGGAGCTGTTTTTT
d_call: -; j_call: TRBJ1-1; v_call: TRBV6-5; clone_size: -; cdr3_aa: CASSQTPRTEAFF; cdr3_nt: TGTGCCAGCAGTCAAACCCCGAGGACTGAAGCTTTCTTT
d_call: -; j_call: TRBJ1-1; v_call: TRBV12-5; clone_size: once; cdr3_aa: CASGLVENTEAFF; cdr3_nt: TGTGCTAGTGGTTTGGTAGAGAACACTGAAGCTTTCTTT
d_call: -; j_call: TRBJ2-7; v_call: TRBV11-2; clone_size: -; cdr3_aa: CASSLSATSSYEQYF; cdr3_nt: TGTGCCAGCAGCTTAAGCGCGACGAGCTCCTACGAGCAGTACTTC
d_call: TRBD2; j_call: TRBJ2-1; v_call: TRBV7-3; clone_size: -; cdr3_aa: CASSDLAGGNEQFF; cdr3_nt: TGTGCCAGCAGCGATTTAGCGGGAGGGAATGAGCAGTTCTTC
d_call: -; j_call: TRBJ1-4; v_call: TRBV6-5; clone_size: -; cdr3_aa: CASSSNIRNEKLFF; cdr3_nt: TGTGCCAGCAGTTCAAACATAAGAAATGAAAAACTGTTTTTT
d_call: TRBD1; j_call: TRBJ2-1; v_call: TRBV5-1; clone_size: -; cdr3_aa: CASSLAGQPSYNEQFF; cdr3_nt: TGCGCCAGCAGCTTGGCGGGACAGCCCTCCTACAATGAGCAGTTCTTC
d_call: -; j_call: TRBJ2-7; v_call: TRBV28; clone_size: once; cdr3_aa: CASGVGVTYEQYF; cdr3_nt: TGTGCCAGCGGGGTGGGCGTGACCTACGAGCAGTACTTC
d_call: -; j_call: TRBJ1-5; v_call: TRBV6-5; clone_size: -; cdr3_aa: CASSLRTDSNQPQHF; cdr3_nt: TGTGCCAGCAGCTTACGCACCGATAGCAATCAGCCCCAGCATTTT
d_call: -; j_call: TRBJ1-5; v_call: TRBV20-1; clone_size: -; cdr3_aa: CSASGDQPQHF; cdr3_nt: TGCAGTGCTAGCGGGGATCAGCCCCAGCATTTT
d_call: -; j_call: TRBJ2-7; v_call: TRBV11-3; clone_size: -; cdr3_aa: CASSLDLAYEQYF; cdr3_nt: TGTGCCAGCAGCTTAGATCTCGCCTACGAGCAGTACTTC
d_call: -; j_call: TRBJ1-1; v_call: TRBV18; clone_size: once; cdr3_aa: CASSLFATGLNTEAFF; cdr3_nt: TGTGCCAGCTCACTATTCGCGACAGGCTTGAACACTGAAGCTTTCTTT
d_call: TRBD2; j_call: TRBJ2-1; v_call: TRBV11-3; clone_size: -; cdr3_aa: CASSSSSGSSYNEQFF; cdr3_nt: TGTGCCAGCAGCTCGTCTAGCGGGAGCTCCTACAATGAGCAGTTCTTC
d_call: -; j_call: TRBJ1-6; v_call: TRBV9; clone_size: -; cdr3_aa: CASSVEGRTDYNSPLHF; cdr3_nt: TGTGCCAGCAGCGTAGAGGGGAGGACGGACTATAATTCACCCCTCCACTTT
d_call: TRBD2; j_call: TRBJ2-7; v_call: TRBV5-1; clone_size: -; cdr3_aa: CASSAAAGGPGSSEQYF; cdr3_nt: TGCGCCAGCAGCGCCGCGGCGGGAGGGCCCGGCAGCAGCGAGCAGTACTTC
d_call: -; j_call: TRBJ1-5; v_call: TRBV4-2; clone_size: few; cdr3_aa: CASSQRLDQPQHF; cdr3_nt: TGTGCCAGCAGCCAAAGGCTAGATCAGCCCCAGCATTTT
d_call: -; j_call: TRBJ1-1; v_call: TRBV9; clone_size: -; cdr3_aa: CASSVEGVMNTEAFF; cdr3_nt: TGTGCCAGCAGCGTAGAGGGGGTCATGAACACTGAAGCTTTCTTT
d_call: TRBD1; j_call: TRBJ2-1; v_call: TRBV29-1; clone_size: -; cdr3_aa: CSVVRDREFF; cdr3_nt: TGCAGCGTTGTACGGGACAGGGAATTCTTC
d_call: -; j_call: TRBJ2-4; v_call: TRBV6-5; clone_size: -; cdr3_aa: CASSYGGLDKNIQYF; cdr3_nt: TGTGCCAGCAGTTACGGGGGACTTGACAAAAACATTCAGTACTTC
d_call: -; j_call: TRBJ2-3; v_call: TRBV2; clone_size: -; cdr3_aa: CASSPDTMGDTQYF; cdr3_nt: TGTGCCAGCAGTCCAGATACGATGGGAGATACGCAGTATTTT
d_call: -; j_call: TRBJ1-1; v_call: TRBV30; clone_size: -; cdr3_aa: CAWSVRRATGTEAFF; cdr3_nt: TGTGCCTGGAGTGTAAGGAGGGCTACGGGCACTGAAGCTTTCTTT
d_call: -; j_call: TRBJ2-1; v_call: TRBV20-1; clone_size: -; cdr3_aa: CSARNYNEQFF; cdr3_nt: TGCAGTGCCCGCAACTACAATGAGCAGTTCTTC
d_call: TRBD1; j_call: TRBJ2-7; v_call: TRBV19; clone_size: -; cdr3_aa: CASSVGTVYEQYF; cdr3_nt: TGTGCCAGTAGTGTCGGGACAGTCTACGAGCAGTACTTC
d_call: -; j_call: TRBJ1-1; v_call: TRBV5-1; clone_size: few; cdr3_aa: CASGEQGNTEAFF; cdr3_nt: TGCGCCAGCGGGGAGCAGGGAAACACTGAAGCTTTCTTT